This TCR beta chain was captured by sequencing in a study of CD8 T cells in ankylosing spondylitis (dated by TCRdb to 2016 to 2017). The study in broad terms: To find TCR variants linked to disease, the study profiled T cell receptor beta repertoires in ankylosing spondylitis patients and healthy donors. The full study cohort was made up of about 25 ankylosing spondylitis patients and about a hundred healthy donors. Samples of peripheral blood were taken, and for ankylosing spondylitis patients, synovial fluid was collected as well. Summary of the overall study and its limitations: Some of the motif variants had been reported before in the synovial fluid and blood of reactive arthritis patients, a finding that suggests common disease-initiation mechanisms. In peripheral blood, the disease-linked clones were found at relatively low frequencies and had a CD8+ phenotype. Significant enrichment of the disease-linked clones was reported in matched synovial fluid samples from ankylosing spondylitis patients. A TCR beta motif made up of several highly homologous amino acid variants appeared to be characteristic of blood from ankylosing spondylitis patients.

This sample was sequenced with an Illumina HiSeq 2500. TCR beta libraries were prepared by quantitative 5'-RACE with molecular barcodes. From the authors' description of their analysis: To identify disease-linked TCR variants, a new computational method was used, one built on a probabilistic model of VDJ rearrangement. TCRdb trimmed the raw reads at Q25, called clones with MiXCR and kept productive beta chains. Every CDR3 protein is listed once, alongside the most common genes and DNA of its rows. The V and J calls come from TCRdb's annotation, not from the publication. The sample records under 300,000 distinct CDR3 sequences, roughly a tenth of which are singletons. The ten largest clones add up to 2.6% of the sample. Comment on this clonotype: Its specific antigen is unknown. Qualities for individual bases were not recorded, and no much larger clone is one base off.

This clonotype was sampled from a male donor with ankylosing spondylitis or in good health (not recorded which). Sequencing was carried out using blood, either unsorted or a sorted T cell fraction (not recorded which).

The CDR3 region has the sequence CASRGSGAIGASTDTQYF. At the DNA level, the sequence is TGTGCCAGCAGAGGGTCCGGGGCTATCGGAGCTAGCACAGATACGCAGTATTTT. Rearrangement joined TRBV2 to TRBJ2-3; the D gene is tentatively TRBD1 or TRBD2, each matching 5 bases. There are 18 amino acids in the CDR3, from cysteine to phenylalanine inclusive. Only the CDR3 DNA is retained, 54 bases long and in frame from the first base. Reading the germline V gene gives CDR1 SNHLY and CDR2 FYNNEI. The V and J ends are trimmed by 6 bases and 0 bases, leaving 22 bases between them.